These 22 T cell receptor beta chains were all obtained from the same sample, sequenced in a study of blood T cell repertoires in COVID-19. Data came from immunoSEQ multiplex PCR; TCRdb stores just in-frame clones and leaves some out. The sample lists a few hundred thousand clones; 85% to 90% were seen once. The sequenced material came from peripheral blood. These receptors were taken from a woman in her twenties or thirties with COVID-19, enrolled during active disease.

The V gene is TRBV9, the J gene TRBJ2-3; D may be TRBD2 (6 bases). Germline V gives CDR1 SGDLS, CDR2 YYNGEE. Trimming removed 3 bases at V and 3 bases at J, with 14 bases between. This CDR3 is built from 15 residues. The CDR3 coding sequence is TGTGCCAGCAGCGGAAATAGCGGTCTAACAGATACGCAGTATTTT. It yields the protein CASSGNSGLTDTQYF.

This clone was found many times. The chain recombines TRBV7-9 with TRBJ1-4; 7 bases map to TRBD1. This CDR3 comprises 17 residues. Germline CDR1 reads SEHNR; CDR2 reads FQNEAQ (reference sequence). V shed 4 bases and J 8 bases; nucleotides not matched to a gene: 16. The CDR3 spells CASSSSRDSGTGEKLFF. The DNA of the CDR3 is TGTGCCAGCAGCTCTTCCCGGGACAGCGGAACGGGGGAAAAACTGTTTTTT.

The chain's CDR3 is CASSQDTRGRVSGNTIYF. CDR3 nucleotide sequence: TGTGCCAGCAGCCAAGATACGAGAGGGAGAGTCTCTGGAAACACCATATATTTT. This rearrangement joins TRBV4-2 to TRBJ1-3; D uncertain. V lost 0 bases and J lost 0, with 15 bases in between. The CDR3 spans 18 residues. Germline CDR1 LGHNA, CDR2 YNFKEQ.

This chain connects TRBV10-3 to TRBJ2-3, with 7 bases identical to TRBD1. The CDR3 is 14 amino acids. Trimming cost V 8 bases and J 2 bases; bases outside gene matches: 7. Germline CDR1 and CDR2: ENHRY and SYGVKD. The CDR3 protein is CAIVGQKITDTQYF. The CDR3 DNA sequence: TGTGCCATCGTGGGACAGAAGATCACAGATACGCAGTATTTT.

V gene TRBV7-9 combines with J gene TRBJ2-3, with 9 bases that match TRBD2. CDR1 and CDR2 (germline): SEHNR, FQNEAQ (reference sequence). V shed 5 bases and J 4 bases; nucleotides not matched to a gene: 19. This CDR3 is 19 amino acids long. CDR3 region: CASSADRAGLANFPDTQYF. The CDR3 DNA reads TGTGCCAGCAGCGCTGACAGGGCCGGACTAGCGAACTTTCCAGATACGCAGTATTTT.

This sequence joins TRBV5-4 and TRBJ1-1, with TRBD1 matching over 9 bases. The CDR3 loop spans 17 amino acids. V lost 4 bases, J lost 4 bases, and 14 bases stayed unmatched. The germline gives CDR1 SGHNT, CDR2 YYREEE (reference sequence). The CDR3 sequence is CASSPGPGQGRFTEAFF. In DNA, the CDR3 is TGTGCCAGCAGCCCGGGACCGGGACAGGGCAGGTTCACTGAAGCTTTCTTT.

The gene calls are TRBV2 and TRBJ1-3, with D maybe TRBD1 (5 bases). V was clipped by 1 base and J by 0 bases, with 10 bases between them. Germline CDR1 reads SNHLY; CDR2 reads FYNNEI. The CDR3 has 16 amino acids. CDR3 in DNA: TGTGCCAGCAGTGAAGACAGGACGAGCTCTGGAAACACCATATATTTT. Amino acid sequence: CASSEDRTSSGNTIYF.

To note about this clone: One end of the junction is discordant with germline, which a read error may explain. The rearrangement uses TRBV20-1 and TRBJ1-2; D is undetermined. The germline gives CDR1 DFQATT, CDR2 SNEGSKA (reference sequence). This CDR3 has 11 amino acids. CDR3: CSASQMELRLF. The DNA of the CDR3 is TGCAGTGCTAGCCAGATGGAGCTCCGTCTCTTC.

DNA of the CDR3: TGTGCCAGTACCCTGACACGCGACACCGGGGAGCTGTTTTTT. This sequence encodes CASTLTRDTGELFF. The chain has TRBV19 and TRBJ2-2; no definite D call. Trimming cost V 7 bases and J 3 bases, with 12 bases left between them. Germline V CDR1 and CDR2: LNHDA, SQIVND (reference sequence). The CDR3 totals 14 residues. Looking up the rest from reference TRBV19 and TRBJ2-2 gives the full variable domain: DGGITQSPKYLFRKEGQNVTLSCEQNLNHDAMYWYRQDPGQGLRLIYYSQIVNDFQKGDIAEGYSVSREKKESFPLTVTSAQKNPTAFYLCASTLTRDTGELFFGEGSRLTVL.

V and J are TRBV5-6 and TRBJ1-5, with a tentative D call TRBD1 (5 bases). Between the trimmed V and J ends, which lost 0 bases and 0 bases, there was a span of 13 bases. The CDR3 has 17 residues. Germline V lookup: CDR1 SGHDT, CDR2 YYEEEE. The CDR3 DNA is TGTGCCAGCAGCTTGGGGCAGGGTTCACATAGCAATCAGCCCCAGCATTTT. Protein: CASSLGQGSHSNQPQHF.

This rearrangement joins TRBV2 to TRBJ2-1, with 7 positions matching TRBD2. Germline CDR1 and CDR2: SNHLY and FYNNEI. V shed 6 bases, J shed 7 bases, and the junction held 12 bases outside the gene matches. The CDR3 has 15 amino acids. CDR3 amino acids: CASRAGSSGTNEQFF. The CDR3 DNA follows: TGTGCCAGCAGGGCGGGATCTAGCGGTACGAATGAGCAGTTCTTC.

This chain uses TRBV7-3 with TRBJ1-5; 10 nucleotides match TRBD1. Germline V lookup: CDR1 SGHTA, CDR2 FQGTGA. With V trimmed by 5 bases and J by 0 bases, 1 base remained unmatched. CDR3 length: 15 residues. The CDR3 region has the DNA TGTGCCAGCAGCGGGGACAGGGGTAGCAATCAGCCCCAGCATTTT. Residues: CASSGDRGSNQPQHF. Full variable domain (missing parts from reference TRBV7-3 and TRBJ1-5): GAGVSQTPSNKVTEKGKYVELRCDPISGHTALYWYRQSLGQGPEFLIYFQGTGAADDSGLPNDRFFAVRPEGSVSTLKIQRTERGDSAVYLCASSGDRGSNQPQHFGDGTRLSIL.

This chain connects TRBV7-2 to TRBJ2-7; 8 nucleotides line up with TRBD1. The CDR3 spans 14 residues. V lost 1 base and J lost 1; bases outside the gene matches: 0. CDR1 and CDR2 from the germline V gene are SGHTA and FQGNSA. The CDR3 region is CASSLGTGSYEQYV. In DNA, the CDR3 is TGTGCCAGCAGCTTAGGGACAGGGTCCTACGAGCAGTACGTC.

This clone was detected only a few times. CDR3 region: CASSVDTTPGNTIYF. CDR3 in DNA: TGTGCCAGCAGCGTTGACACCACTCCTGGAAACACCATATATTTT. The chain carries TRBV9 and TRBJ1-3; D unclear. The CDR3 runs 15 residues. V lost 2 bases, J lost 2 bases, and 11 bases lay in between. Per the germline V gene, CDR1 is SGDLS and CDR2 is YYNGEE. The variable domain in full, completed from reference TRBV9 and TRBJ1-3, reads DSGVTQTPKHLITATGQRVTLRCSPRSGDLSVYWYQQSLDQGLQFLIQYYNGEERAKGNILERFSAQQFPDLHSELNLSSLELGDSALYFCASSVDTTPGNTIYFGEGSWLTVV.

This rearrangement joins TRBV7-9 to TRBJ1-6; maybe TRBD1 (6 bases). The CDR3 has 17 amino acids. Germline V gives CDR1 SEHNR, CDR2 FQNEAQ (reference sequence). V dropped 5 bases and J dropped 6 bases, with 20 bases sitting between them. The CDR3 sequence is CASSHGSGELTNSPLHF. The CDR3 region has the DNA TGTGCCAGCAGCCACGGTTCAGGGGAACTTACTAATTCACCCCTCCACTTT.

The rearrangement links TRBV27 to TRBJ2-7, with D hard to call. The germline V and J ends were trimmed by 1 base and 6 bases, with 10 bases remaining between them. Per the germline V gene, CDR1 is MNHEY and CDR2 is SMNVEV (reference sequence). This CDR3 comprises 13 residues. The CDR3 is CASSLYPEAEQYV. DNA for the CDR3: TGTGCCAGCAGTTTATACCCCGAAGCCGAGCAGTACGTC.

The V gene is TRBV6-5, the J gene TRBJ1-6; TRBD1 might be the D (6 bases). CDR1 is MNHEY, CDR2 SVGAGI, per germline. The ends were cut back, 8 bases at V and 7 bases at J, with 6 bases in the middle. The CDR3 contains 11 residues. The DNA for the CDR3 is TGTGCCAGCCAGGGGAATTCACCCCTCCACTTT. It is translated as CASQGNSPLHF.

The V gene is TRBV5-8, the J gene TRBJ1-4, with D possibly TRBD1 on 5 matching bases. V was trimmed by 0 bases and J by 5 bases, leaving 11 bases between them. This CDR3 spans 15 amino acids. CDR1 is SGHTS and CDR2 is YDEGEE in the germline V gene. This chain's CDR3 is CASSLEGRENEKLFF. The CDR3 coding sequence is TGTGCCAGCAGCTTGGAGGGCAGGGAAAATGAAAAACTGTTTTTT.

V gene TRBV7-9 combines with J gene TRBJ2-1, with 11 bases that match TRBD2. Germline lookup yields CDR1 SEHNR and CDR2 FQNEAQ (reference sequence). J was trimmed by 8 bases and V by 0 bases; bases with no gene match: 9. The CDR3 totals 17 residues. The CDR3 loop is CASSLAVMTSGADEQFF. CDR3 bases: TGTGCCAGCAGCTTAGCCGTTATGACTAGCGGGGCGGATGAGCAGTTCTTC.

The chain uses TRBV4-3 and TRBJ2-1; TRBD2 agrees at 11 bases. Unmatched junction bases numbered 5, after V lost 1 base and J lost 3 bases. This CDR3 contains 17 residues. Germline V gives CDR1 LGHNA, CDR2 YSLEER. The CDR3 bases are TGCGCCAGCAGCCAAGGTCTTACTAGCGGGGGCTACAATGAGCAGTTCTTC. Its translation is CASSQGLTSGGYNEQFF.

The rearrangement joins TRBV6-4 to TRBJ1-1; 9 bases are shared with TRBD1. This CDR3 region has 16 residues. Germline lookup yields CDR1 MRHNA and CDR2 SNTAGT. V lost 5 bases to trimming and J lost 4 bases; unmatched junction nucleotides: 11. The CDR3 DNA reads as TGTGCCAGCAGTCCGGGACAGGGTGGTATCGGCACTGAAGCTTTCTTT. It specifies CASSPGQGGIGTEAFF.

The chain carries TRBV5-1 and TRBJ2-2; D possibly corresponds to TRBD1 (6 bases). There are 16 residues in the CDR3. The germline gives CDR1 SGHRS, CDR2 YFSETQ. V lost 2 bases and J lost 3, with 14 bases in between. CDR3 in amino acids: CASSLTGTPYTGELFF. CDR3 sequence (DNA): TGCGCCAGCAGCTTAACCGGGACACCCTACACCGGGGAGCTGTTTTTT. The complete variable domain, with remaining parts taken from reference TRBV5-1 and TRBJ2-2, reads KAGVTQTPRYLIKTRGQQVTLSCSPISGHRSVSWYQQTPGQGLQFLFEYFSETQRNKGNFPGRFSGRQFSNSRSEMNVSTLELGDSALYLCASSLTGTPYTGELFFGEGSRLTVL.